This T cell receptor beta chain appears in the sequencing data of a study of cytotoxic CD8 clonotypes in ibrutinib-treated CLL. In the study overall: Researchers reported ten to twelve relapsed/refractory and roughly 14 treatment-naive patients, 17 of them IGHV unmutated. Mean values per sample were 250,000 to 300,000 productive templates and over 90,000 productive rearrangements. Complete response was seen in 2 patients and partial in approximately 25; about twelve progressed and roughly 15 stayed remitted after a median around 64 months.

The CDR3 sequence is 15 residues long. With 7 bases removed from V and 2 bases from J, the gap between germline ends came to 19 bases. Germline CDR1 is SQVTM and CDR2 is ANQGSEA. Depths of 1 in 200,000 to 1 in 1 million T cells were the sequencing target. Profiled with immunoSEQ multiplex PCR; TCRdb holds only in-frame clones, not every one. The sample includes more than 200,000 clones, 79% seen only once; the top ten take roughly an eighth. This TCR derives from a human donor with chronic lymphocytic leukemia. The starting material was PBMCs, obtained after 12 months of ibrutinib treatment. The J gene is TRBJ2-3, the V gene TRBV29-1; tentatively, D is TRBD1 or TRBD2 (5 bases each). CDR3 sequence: CSARPGWGTTDTQYF. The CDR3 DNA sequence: TGCAGCGCCCGCCCGGGGTGGGGGACCACAGATACGCAGTATTTT.